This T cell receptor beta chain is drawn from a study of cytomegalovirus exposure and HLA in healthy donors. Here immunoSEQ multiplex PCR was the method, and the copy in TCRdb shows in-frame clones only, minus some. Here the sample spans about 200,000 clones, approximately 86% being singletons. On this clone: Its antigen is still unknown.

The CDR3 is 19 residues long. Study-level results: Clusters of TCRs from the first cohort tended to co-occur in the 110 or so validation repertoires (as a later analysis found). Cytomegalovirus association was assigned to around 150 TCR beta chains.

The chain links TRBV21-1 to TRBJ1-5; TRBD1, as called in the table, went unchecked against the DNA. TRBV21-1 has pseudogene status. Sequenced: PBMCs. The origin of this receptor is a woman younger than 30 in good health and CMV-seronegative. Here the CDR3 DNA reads TGTGCCAGCAGCAAAGCATGGTCAGGGCAAAAGGAAAGCAATCAGCCCCAGCATTTT. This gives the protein CASSKAWSGQKESNQPQHF.